These 25 T cell receptor beta chains were all obtained from the same sample, sequenced in a study of identical twins (dated by TCRdb to 2016 to 2018). The method behind the library was 5' RACE. TCRdb names Illumina HiSeq 2000 as the instrument used. TCRdb trimmed public reads at Q25 via fastp, called clones via MiXCR and kept in-frame beta chains. A single entry per CDR3 protein holds the most common genes and DNA from its merged rows. A total of around 250,000 distinct CDR3 sequences appear in this sample, roughly 8.7% of them only once. About 3% of the sample belongs to the ten largest clones. These data also formed part of another study, on yellow fever vaccine responses in identical twins.

The specimen sequenced was CD8+ T cells sorted from blood. Receptor source: a young woman in good health.

The gene calls are TRBV2 and TRBJ2-3; 9 bases match TRBD1. The CDR3 spans 14 residues. Germline V lookup: CDR1 SNHLY, CDR2 FYNNEI. The trim removed 6 bases at V and 5 bases at J, leaving 6 bases unmatched. CDR3: CASSVGQGRDTQYF. CDR3 sequence (DNA): TGTGCCAGCAGCGTGGGACAGGGACGAGATACGCAGTATTTT.

In this sample, this clonotype turned up a few times. The rearrangement joins TRBV29-1 to TRBJ2-3, with D perhaps matching TRBD2 (5 bases). The CDR3 totals 12 residues. V was trimmed by 7 bases and J by 3 bases, leaving 11 bases between them. CDR1 and CDR2 from the germline V gene are SQVTM and ANQGSEA. The CDR3 bases are TGCAGCGGACGGACGGGAACAGATACGCAGTATTTT. This sequence encodes CSGRTGTDTQYF.

By share, this clonotype counts as medium-sized. CDR3 sequence (DNA): TGTGCCAGCAGTCAGGGTAGCTCCTACAATGAGCAGTTCTTC. Its protein is CASSQGSSYNEQFF. This chain uses TRBV6-2 or TRBV6-3 with TRBJ2-1; D is perhaps TRBD1 (5 bases). The germline V gene encodes CDR1 MNHEY and CDR2 SVGEGT. With 5 bases removed from V and 0 bases from J, the gap between germline ends came to 8 bases. The CDR3 totals 14 residues.

This clonotype was seen ten or more times. The chain couples TRBV7-9 to TRBJ2-7; 10 bases agree with TRBD1. The junction had 5 bases not matched to a gene; V was cut back by 2 bases and J by 4 bases. Per germline, CDR1 SEHNR and CDR2 FQNEAQ (reference sequence). The CDR3 is made up of 15 amino acids. CDR3 sequence reads: CASSLTTGGRYEQYF. The CDR3 nucleotides are TGTGCCAGCAGCTTAACGACAGGGGGCAGGTACGAGCAGTACTTC.

The CDR3 bases are TGCAGTGCTAGTAAAATGGCACTCAGCTCCTACGAGCAGTACTTC. Translating it yields CSASKMALSSYEQYF. The rearrangement uses TRBV20-1 and TRBJ2-7; unclear D gene. CDR1 is DFQATT and CDR2 is SNEGSKA in the germline V gene (reference sequence). Trimming stripped 3 bases from V and 0 bases from J, with 15 bases between. This CDR3 is 15 amino acids long.

The chain couples TRBV9 to TRBJ2-7; 9 nucleotides line up with TRBD1. Germline V gene sequence: CDR1 SGDLS, CDR2 YYNGEE. The V segment lost 3 bases and the J segment 6 bases; nucleotides outside the gene matches: 4. The CDR3 sequence is 13 residues long. The CDR3 here is CASSAGTGREQYF. In DNA form, the CDR3 reads TGTGCCAGCAGCGCCGGGACAGGGCGCGAGCAGTACTTC.

This clonotype was seen many times. The gene calls are TRBV29-1 and TRBJ1-1; D is possibly TRBD1 (5 bases). The CDR3 has 13 amino acids. The ends were cut back, 3 bases at V and 8 bases at J, with 16 bases in the middle. In germline, CDR1 is SQVTM, CDR2 ANQGSEA. The CDR3 coding sequence is TGCAGCGTTGATTGGCAGGGCGGTGGAGAAGCTTTCTTT. It yields the protein CSVDWQGGGEAFF.

Many counts were recorded for this clonotype. Here the CDR3 DNA reads TGTGCCAGCAGTCTAAAGGGCACTGAAGCTTTCTTT. As protein: CASSLKGTEAFF. The V call is TRBV7-9, the J call TRBJ1-1, with unresolved D. The V gene lost 6 bases and the J gene lost 4 bases, with 9 bases spanning the gap. This CDR3 has 12 amino acids. CDR1 is SEHNR, CDR2 FQNEAQ, per germline (reference sequence).

This clonotype was seen ten or more times. The chain uses TRBV5-1 and TRBJ2-7; D perhaps matches TRBD1 (5 bases). The CDR3 runs 15 residues. Trimming took 2 bases from V and 1 from J, leaving 13 bases between them. CDR1 and CDR2 from the germline V gene are SGHRS and YFSETQ. This CDR3 reads CASSLEAQESYEQYF. The CDR3 DNA reads as TGCGCCAGCAGCTTAGAGGCACAGGAATCCTACGAGCAGTACTTC.

This clonotype showed up many times. The CDR3: CAISEREASYEQYF. In DNA, the CDR3 is TGTGCCATCAGTGAGCGGGAGGCCTCCTACGAGCAGTACTTC. The chain links TRBV10-3 to TRBJ2-7, with 7 bases matching TRBD2. CDR3 size: 14 residues. From germline, CDR1 is ENHRY and CDR2 SYGVKD. V dropped 2 bases and J dropped 0; count of bases not matched to a gene: 1.

This clonotype was recorded many times. The rearrangement uses TRBV20-1 and TRBJ2-2, with 10 bases identical to TRBD2. J was trimmed by 2 bases and V by 0 bases; bases with no gene match: 24. Per the germline V gene, CDR1 is DFQATT and CDR2 is SNEGSKA (reference sequence). There are 23 residues in the CDR3. This CDR3 is CSARENMRTIAGGPSPNTGELFF. The CDR3 coding sequence is TGCAGTGCTAGAGAAAACATGCGAACCATAGCGGGGGGACCTTCCCCCAACACCGGGGAGCTGTTTTTT.

In this sample, this clonotype turned up many times. This sequence joins TRBV4-1 and TRBJ2-1; a possible D gene is TRBD2 (5 bases). CDR1 is MGHRA, CDR2 YSYEKL, per germline. Trimming took 1 base from V and 2 from J, leaving 15 bases between them. The length of the CDR3 is 17 residues. The CDR3 loop is CASSQGWGVGPYNEQFF. The CDR3 nucleotides are TGCGCCAGCAGCCAAGGATGGGGAGTAGGACCCTACAATGAGCAGTTCTTC.

A few counts support this clonotype. The chain employs TRBV11-2 and TRBJ2-1; 7 bases are shared with TRBD2. CDR3 length equals 15 residues. Germline V CDR1 and CDR2: SGHAT, FQNNGV. Trimming at V came to 5 bases and at J to 3 bases, leaving 7 bases not matched to a gene. The CDR3 nucleotides read TGTGCCAGCAGCACCGGGACTACTCGCTACAATGAGCAGTTCTTC. Translated, it gives CASSTGTTRYNEQFF.

This clonotype was observed a handful of times. V gene TRBV20-1 combines with J gene TRBJ1-3; a weak D match, TRBD1 (5 bases). The germline CDR1 and CDR2 sequences are DFQATT and SNEGSKA (reference sequence). This CDR3 comprises 14 residues. Trimming pared 2 bases from V and 6 bases from J, leaving 14 bases between. CDR3 region: CSARHPGLENTIYF. The CDR3 region has the DNA TGCAGTGCTAGACACCCAGGGCTGGAAAACACCATATATTTT.

This rearrangement joins TRBV18 to TRBJ2-7; possible D gene TRBD2, 6 bases. Germline V CDR1 and CDR2: KGHSH, LQKENI. The germline V and J ends were trimmed by 5 bases and 3 bases, with 17 bases remaining between them. This CDR3 comprises 15 residues. DNA of the CDR3: TGTGCCAGCTCAGAAAGTTTGGGACTCCACTACGAGCAGTACTTC. Translation: CASSESLGLHYEQYF.

The chain joins TRBV6-5 to TRBJ1-6; D is uncertain. V lost 0 bases to trimming and J lost 9 bases, with 12 bases between them. The CDR3 covers 15 residues. Germline lookup yields CDR1 MNHEY and CDR2 SVGAGI. CDR3 sequence reads: CASSYSQVMGSPLHF. As DNA, the CDR3 is TGTGCCAGCAGTTACTCGCAGGTGATGGGTTCACCCCTCCACTTT.

This clonotype was seen a handful of times. This rearrangement joins TRBV15 to TRBJ2-7; D uncertain. This CDR3 region has 13 residues. Per the germline V gene, CDR1 is LNHNV and CDR2 is YYDKDF (reference sequence). V was pared by 3 bases and J by 0 bases, with 6 bases between. The CDR3 bases are TGTGCCACCAGCAGTGACACCTCCTACGAGCAGTACTTC. This encodes CATSSDTSYEQYF. Complete variable domain (other parts from reference TRBV15 and TRBJ2-7): DAMVIQNPRYQVTQFGKPVTLSCSQTLNHNVMYWYQQKSSQAPKLLFHYYDKDFNNEADTPDNFQSRRPNTSFCFLDIRSPGLGDTAMYLCATSSDTSYEQYFGPGTRLTVT.

This clonotype was seen at least ten times. The chain carries TRBV24-1 and TRBJ2-1; either TRBD1 or TRBD2 may fit D (5 bases each). The CDR3 spans 19 residues. V lost 2 bases and J lost 7, with 26 bases in between. Germline V gene data show CDR1 as KGHDR and CDR2 as SFDVKD. The CDR3 DNA reads as TGTGCCACCAGTGATTCTGCGGGCACGCAGGGAAATCCCTGGAATGAGCAGTTCTTC. This translates into CATSDSAGTQGNPWNEQFF.

This clonotype was seen many times. J is TRBJ2-7 and V is TRBV4-3; weak D call: TRBD1 (6 bases). This CDR3 comprises 17 residues. CDR1 and CDR2 (germline): LGHNA, YSLEER. Trimming stripped 0 bases from V and 4 bases from J, with 19 bases between. The CDR3 nucleotides read TGCGCCAGCAGCCAAGATCGGGACACCCCAATAGGATACGAGCAGTACTTC. It yields the protein CASSQDRDTPIGYEQYF.

J is TRBJ2-1 and V is TRBV20-1; 7 bases agree with TRBD1. The CDR3 has 16 residues. Trimming took 1 base from V and 6 from J; bases not matched to a gene: 12. The germline gives CDR1 DFQATT, CDR2 SNEGSKA (reference sequence). CDR3 sequence: CSARGTTGVGVNEQFF. CDR3 DNA sequence: TGCAGTGCTAGAGGTACAACAGGGGTTGGAGTCAATGAGCAGTTCTTC.

This clonotype was counted only a few times. The gene calls are TRBV7-9 and TRBJ2-7; no clear D gene. The V end lost 5 bases, the J end lost 3 bases, and 20 bases lay between the germline ends. The V gene's germline CDR1 is SEHNR and CDR2 FQNEAQ (reference sequence). The CDR3 extends over 16 amino acids. This CDR3 reads CASSEKPGSTNYEQYF. The CDR3 bases are TGTGCCAGCAGCGAAAAGCCCGGCTCTACTAACTACGAGCAGTACTTC. The variable domain in full, completed from reference TRBV7-9 and TRBJ2-7, reads DTGVSQNPRHKITKRGQNVTFRCDPISEHNRLYWYRQTLGQGPEFLTYFQNEAQLEKSRLLSDRFSAERPKGSFSTLEIQRTEQGDSAMYLCASSEKPGSTNYEQYFGPGTRLTVT.

V usage is TRBV4-3 and J usage is TRBJ1-5; tentatively, D is TRBD1 (6 bases). The V end was cut by 0 bases, the J end by 7 bases, with 19 bases between. Germline CDR1 LGHNA, CDR2 YSLEER. The CDR3 consists of 17 residues. CDR3 sequence (DNA): TGCGCCAGCAGCCAAGATAGGAGACGGGGGGCCGGGCAGCCCCAGCATTTT. The encoded protein is CASSQDRRRGAGQPQHF.

This chain joins TRBV5-1 and TRBJ2-7, with D tentatively TRBD1 (5 bases). This CDR3 contains 15 residues. V gave up 0 bases and J gave up 3 bases, with 13 bases separating them. CDR1 is SGHRS, CDR2 YFSETQ, per germline. The CDR3 nucleotides are TGCGCCAGCAGCTTGGAGGGCCAGGGTGACTACGAGCAGTACTTC. As protein: CASSLEGQGDYEQYF.

This chain connects TRBV25-1 to TRBJ1-4, with D possibly TRBD1 on 5 matching bases. V lost 6 bases and J lost 0, with 8 bases in between. In germline, CDR1 is MGHDK, CDR2 SYGVNS. The CDR3 extends over 14 amino acids. The CDR3 coding sequence is TGTGCCAGCAGACCGACAGCAACTAATGAAAAACTGTTTTTT. This codes for CASRPTATNEKLFF.

This clonotype was seen repeatedly, ten times or more. This rearrangement joins TRBV7-9 to TRBJ2-7; possibly TRBD1 for D (5 bases). The ends were cut back, 6 bases at V and 1 base at J, with 7 bases in the middle. This CDR3 has 12 amino acids. CDR1 and CDR2 from the germline V gene are SEHNR and FQNEAQ (reference sequence). CDR3 nucleotide sequence: TGTGCCAGCAGAGCAGGGTCCTACGAGCAGTACTTC. Amino acids: CASRAGSYEQYF.